This TCR beta chain appears in the sequencing data of a study of cytomegalovirus exposure and HLA in healthy donors. This clone showed up just once. The antigen remains undetermined. The PCR used 60 Vbeta and 13 Jbeta primers. Methods used by the authors: A follow-up analysis tallied 60 million to 85 million unique TCR beta chains, roughly 11 million shared. Produced via immunoSEQ multiplex PCR; TCRdb's table is partial and in-frame only. V and J calls and clone size are those listed in that table; D and trimming were worked out from the DNA. The sample includes 100,000 or so clones, about four fifths of them seen just once. The CDR3 has 18 amino acids. The V segment lost 0 bases and the J segment 7 bases; nucleotides outside the gene matches: 15. Germline CDR1 and CDR2: SGHRS and YFSETQ. General study points: CMV antigen specificity of a few CMV-associated chains was confirmed in vitro. The listing of 150 to 200 TCR beta chains classed them as cytomegalovirus-associated.

This sequence joins TRBV5-1 and TRBJ2-1; TRBD2 matches at 8 bases. Material: PBMCs. The TCR was taken from a man aged 25-45 years in good health and CMV-seronegative. The CDR3 sequence is CASSLDLLAGRGGNEQFF. CDR3 sequence (DNA): TGCGCCAGCAGCTTGGATTTGCTAGCGGGCCGAGGAGGGAATGAGCAGTTCTTC.